The present entry profiles one T cell receptor (beta chain) with its context. CDR3 length: 16 residues. Trimming took off 0 bases at V and 6 bases at J, with 17 bases between the two ends. Germline CDR1 is LGHNA and CDR2 is YSLEER. This entry belongs to a study of shared clonotypes between healthy human individuals. Selected positively for CCR7 and CD45RO-negative, naive CD8 cells excluded terminally differentiated effector memory CD45RA+ cells. Using immunoSEQ multiplex PCR, the repertoire was profiled, and TCRdb retains in-frame clones only, with some absent. The data hold around 2.1 million clones, with 93% observed a single time.

Sequenced material: naive CD8+ T cells from PBMCs. The TCR sequence derives from a man aged 18 to 29 in good health. Some clones in this sample may be carry-over from other donors' samples. V gene TRBV4-3 combines with J gene TRBJ1-2; D ambiguous. The CDR3 here is CASSQDGYEDSHGYTF. CDR3 nucleotides: TGCGCCAGCAGCCAAGATGGGTATGAGGACTCCCATGGCTACACCTTC.